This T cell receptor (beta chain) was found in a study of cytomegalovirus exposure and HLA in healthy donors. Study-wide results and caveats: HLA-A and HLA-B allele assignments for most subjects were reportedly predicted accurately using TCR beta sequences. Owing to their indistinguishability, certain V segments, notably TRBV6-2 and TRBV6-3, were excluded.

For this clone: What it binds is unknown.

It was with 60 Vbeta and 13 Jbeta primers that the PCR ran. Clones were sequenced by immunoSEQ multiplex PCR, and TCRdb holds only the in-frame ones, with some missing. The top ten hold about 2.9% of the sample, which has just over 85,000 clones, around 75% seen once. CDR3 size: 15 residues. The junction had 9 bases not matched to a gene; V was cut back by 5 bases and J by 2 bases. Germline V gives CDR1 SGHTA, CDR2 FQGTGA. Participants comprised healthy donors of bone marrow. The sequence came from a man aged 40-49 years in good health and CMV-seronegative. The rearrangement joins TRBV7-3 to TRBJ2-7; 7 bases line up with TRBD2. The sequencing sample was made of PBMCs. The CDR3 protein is CASSRLAAPPYEQYF. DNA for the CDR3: TGTGCCAGCAGCCGTCTAGCGGCACCACCCTACGAGCAGTACTTC.